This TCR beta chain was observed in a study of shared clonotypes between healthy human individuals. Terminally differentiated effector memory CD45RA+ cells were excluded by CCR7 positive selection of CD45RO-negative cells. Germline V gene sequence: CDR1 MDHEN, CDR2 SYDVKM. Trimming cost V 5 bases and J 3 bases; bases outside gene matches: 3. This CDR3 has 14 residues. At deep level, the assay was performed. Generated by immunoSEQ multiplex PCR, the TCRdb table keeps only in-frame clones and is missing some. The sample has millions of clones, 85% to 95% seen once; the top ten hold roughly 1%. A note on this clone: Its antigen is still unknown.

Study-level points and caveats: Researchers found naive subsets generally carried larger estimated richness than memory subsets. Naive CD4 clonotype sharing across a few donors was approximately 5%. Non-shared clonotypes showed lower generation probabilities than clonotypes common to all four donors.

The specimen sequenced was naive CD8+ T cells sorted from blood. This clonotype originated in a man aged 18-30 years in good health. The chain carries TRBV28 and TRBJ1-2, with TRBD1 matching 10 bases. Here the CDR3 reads CASSRQGADYGYTF. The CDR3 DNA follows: TGTGCCAGCAGTAGACAGGGGGCCGACTATGGCTACACCTTC.